Sequencing of this T cell receptor beta chain was carried out in a study of T-cell reconstitution after alpha-beta-depleted transplantation in children (dated by TCRdb to the mid-2010s). Turning to the overall study: The study quantitatively tracked T-cell immune reconstitution after TCRalphabeta/CD19-depleted allogeneic hematopoietic cell transplantation in children using TCR repertoire profiling.

This clonotype appeared many times. Its antigen is still unknown. No base quality information exists; no much larger clone differs at one position. The CDR3, from cysteine to phenylalanine, totals 16 residues. The kept DNA is CDR3 alone, 48 bases in frame from the first base. The V end gives up 1 base and the J end 1 base, leaving 6 bases in the junction not matched to a gene. The germline V gene (reference sequence) yields DFQATT for CDR1 and SNEGSKA for CDR2. Preparation of the library involved PCR. The reads were generated on an Illumina HiSeq 2500. TCR library preparation used molecular barcoding, with unique molecular identifiers applied to normalize quantification of the TCRbeta repertoire. TCRdb itself trimmed the public reads at Q25 with fastp, ran MiXCR and retained productive beta chains. Every distinct CDR3 protein forms one entry, paired with its most common genes and DNA. In this sample the table shows roughly 500,000 distinct CDR3 sequences, roughly an eighth of which occur a single time. More than 5.5% of the sample comes from the top ten.

This TCR came from a human donor who donated a stem cell graft to a child with combined immunodeficiency. The chain joins TRBV20-1 to TRBJ2-5; 10 bases in the middle match TRBD2. Sequencing was performed on PBMCs from the stem cell graft donor, taken from the stem cell graft. Read as DNA, the sequence is TGCAGTGCTAGAGGAAGAGCGGGGGGGCCCCAAGAGACCCAGTACTTC. It specifies CSARGRAGGPQETQYF.